This T cell receptor (beta chain) came from a study of identical twins (dated by TCRdb to the mid-2010s). For context, the study as a whole: The study deep-sequenced TCR alpha and beta repertoires from monozygotic twins, unrelated adults of various ages and cord blood to test whether fetal clonotypes persist. To rule out contamination, the twin experiments were replicated at different times with different library preparation protocols.

Only healthy Caucasian donors were included. Library preparation used 5' RACE. Sequencing instrument: Illumina HiSeq 2000. Template switching added a universal primer binding site, and the final cDNA carried a unique molecular identifier that allowed TCR cDNA molecules to be counted accurately. First-strand cDNA for TCR alpha and beta chains was synthesized from specific primers in the conserved constant-segment region. Each cDNA library was double barcoded, with a SMART-Mk sample barcode plus Illumina barcodes, to control for contamination. Two successive PCR steps introduced TruSeq adapter sequences along with Illumina sample barcodes. TCR alpha and beta cDNA libraries were sequenced on the Illumina HiSeq platform with custom primers. The authors processed their data as follows. Raw reads were processed with MiGEC to extract unique molecular identifiers, and MiXCR was used to determine CDR3 positions. For each individual, recombination models were inferred using an EM algorithm with the repgenHMM and IGoR tools. Shared clonotype analysis was performed with the tcR package in R, normalizing sharing by the product of cloneset sizes. To study raw recombination without the effects of thymic and clonal selection, out-of-frame nonproductive sequences were analyzed. TCRdb passed the public sequencing reads through fastp at Q25 and MiXCR, retaining productive beta sequences. Duplicate CDR3 protein sequences are folded into a single record with the most common DNA and genes. These V and J calls rely on TCRdb rather than the paper's analysis. This sample holds more than 1.5 million distinct CDR3 sequences; under 35% were observed only once. Of the sample, 0.25% to 0.3% is held by the ten largest clones.

This clonotype has more than one count but fewer than ten. There is no known antigen for this receptor. It has no much larger one-base neighbor in the sample; base qualities were not kept. Findings and caveats that apply to the study as a whole: Recombination models systematically underestimated out-of-frame TCR alpha sharing in monozygotic twins but agreed with sharing between unrelated individuals. Fewer insertions were carried by abundant cord blood beta clonotypes; a weaker similar trend was observed in young adult naive repertoires, while no such trend was observed in memory repertoires. Compared with coincidental sharing between unrelated individuals, an excess of low generation-probability sequences was observed among out-of-frame TCR alpha sequences shared between twins. In beta out-of-frame sequences, excess twin sharing was weaker, because having fewer shared sequences lowered the signal-to-noise ratio. Zero-insertion analyses could be partly confounded by invariant T cells such as MAIT and iNKT, although diverse VJ usage argued against such confounding for most clonotypes. Because the same donors could not be followed over many years, conclusions were based on cross-sectional statistical analysis.

V loses 3 bases of germline sequence and J loses 2 bases, and the interval between the two ends is 9 bases. CDR1 SGHRS and CDR2 YFSETQ were looked up in the germline V gene. From the cysteine up to the phenylalanine, the CDR3 has a length of 14 residues. The DNA shown is the 42-base CDR3, in frame from base 1. This receptor was obtained from a newborn girl in good health. Material for sequencing was cord blood. Here the chain combines TRBV5-1 and TRBJ2-1; perhaps TRBD1 is the D gene, with 6 bases matching. The CDR3 protein is CASSSGHAYNEQFF. The DNA is TGCGCCAGCAGCTCGGGACATGCCTACAATGAGCAGTTCTTC.